These T cell receptor beta chains were read from a single sample in a study of T cells expressing NK-cell markers. TCRdb reanalyzed the 5' RACE reads, giving one entry per CDR3 protein sequence and no DNA. In total, the table holds some 340,000 distinct CDR3 sequences. The sequenced sample was blood T cells: a sorted CD56 or NKG2C T cell subset, CD4+ or CD8+ T cells, or bulk PBMC T cells (not recorded which). Every receptor here comes from a man aged 18-70 years in good health. The CDR3 runs from the conserved cysteine through the conserved F or W.

v_call	j_call	cdr3_aa
TRBV12-3/TRBV12-4	TRBJ1-1	CASNKGGSGATEAFF
TRBV5-1	TRBJ2-4	CASSQLPSSKNIQYF
TRBV4-2	TRBJ1-5	CASSQGTEYQPQHF
TRBV11-2	TRBJ2-5	CASSHRLAGGRETQYF
TRBV15	TRBJ1-1	CATSRPSGGVSEAFF
TRBV6-1	TRBJ2-7	CASTKGTAPFGEQYF
TRBV10-2	TRBJ1-5	CASSDPGTNQPQHF
TRBV5-1	TRBJ2-5	CASKDGASGGTLQETQYF
TRBV12-5	TRBJ2-7	CASGLGGQVYEQYF
TRBV6-5	TRBJ1-2	CASSYSTGPYSGGYTF
TRBV28	TRBJ2-1	CASHDRASSYNEQFF
TRBV7-9	TRBJ2-7	CASSLTGTGGPSYEQYF
TRBV2	TRBJ1-1	CASSERARINTEAFF
TRBV7-2	TRBJ2-3	CASSPYSGGPDTQYF
TRBV3-1	TRBJ1-4	CASSQAGTGRGNEKLFF
TRBV2	TRBJ2-2	CASRRQGARTGELFF
TRBV7-3	TRBJ1-4	CASTYFATNEKLFF
TRBV20-1	TRBJ2-1	CSARGGLAGVPQQFF
TRBV5-1	TRBJ2-1	CASSLIIGTGNEQFF
TRBV6-1	TRBJ2-4	CASRNDRGSHLAKNIQYF
TRBV20-1	TRBJ2-5	CSAPPSGGAQETQYF
TRBV6-1	TRBJ1-1	CASTQSRTKIEAFF
TRBV7-2	TRBJ2-1	CASSLGGTFYNEQFF
TRBV20-1	TRBJ2-1	CSAQGQGSYNEQFF